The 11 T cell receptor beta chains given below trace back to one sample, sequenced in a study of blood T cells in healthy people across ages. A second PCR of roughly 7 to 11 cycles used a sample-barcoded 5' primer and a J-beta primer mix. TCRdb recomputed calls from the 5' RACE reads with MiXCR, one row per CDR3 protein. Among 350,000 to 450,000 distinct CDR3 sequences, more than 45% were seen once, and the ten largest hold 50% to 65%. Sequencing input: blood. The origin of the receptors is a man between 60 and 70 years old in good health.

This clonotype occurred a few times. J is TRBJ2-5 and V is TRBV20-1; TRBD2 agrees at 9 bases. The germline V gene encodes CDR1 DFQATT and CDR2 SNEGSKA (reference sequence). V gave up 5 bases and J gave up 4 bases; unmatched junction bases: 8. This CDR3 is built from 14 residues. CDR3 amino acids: CSAGPGLAVETQYF. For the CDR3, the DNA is TGCAGTGCTGGCCCGGGACTAGCAGTAGAGACCCAGTACTTC.

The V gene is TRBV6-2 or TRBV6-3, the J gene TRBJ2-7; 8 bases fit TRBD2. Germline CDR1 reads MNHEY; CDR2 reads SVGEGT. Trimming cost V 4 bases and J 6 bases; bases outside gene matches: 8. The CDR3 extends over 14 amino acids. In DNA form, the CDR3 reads TGTGCCAGCAGTTGGACTAGCACCTCGGGCGAGCAGTACTTC. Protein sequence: CASSWTSTSGEQYF.

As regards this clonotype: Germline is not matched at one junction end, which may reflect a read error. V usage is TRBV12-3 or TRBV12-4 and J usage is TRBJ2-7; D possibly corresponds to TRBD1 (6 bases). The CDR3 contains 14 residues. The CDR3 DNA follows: TGTGCCGGCAGTCCCCCAGGGGTTCAGTACGAGCAGTACTTC. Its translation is CAGSPPGVQYEQYF.

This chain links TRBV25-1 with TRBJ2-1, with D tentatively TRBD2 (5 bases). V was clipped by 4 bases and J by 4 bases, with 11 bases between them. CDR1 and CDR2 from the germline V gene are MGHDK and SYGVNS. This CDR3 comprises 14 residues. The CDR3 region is CASSVHSGYNEQFF. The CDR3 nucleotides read TGTGCCAGCAGTGTCCACTCGGGGTACAATGAGCAGTTCTTC.

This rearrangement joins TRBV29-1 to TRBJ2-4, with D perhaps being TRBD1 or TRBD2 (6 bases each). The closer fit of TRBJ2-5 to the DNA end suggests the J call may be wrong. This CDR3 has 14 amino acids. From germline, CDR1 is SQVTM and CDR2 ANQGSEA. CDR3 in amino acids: CSVDRSVGGETQYF. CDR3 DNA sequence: TGCAGCGTTGATCGGTCGGTAGGGGGGGAGACCCAGTACTTC.

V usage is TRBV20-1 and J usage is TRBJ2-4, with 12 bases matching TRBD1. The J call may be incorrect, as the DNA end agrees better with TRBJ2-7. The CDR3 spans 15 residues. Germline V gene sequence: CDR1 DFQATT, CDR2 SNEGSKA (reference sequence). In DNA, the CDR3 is TGCAGTGCTTTTCCCGGGACAGGGGGCCGATACGAGCAGTACTTC. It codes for CSAFPGTGGRYEQYF.

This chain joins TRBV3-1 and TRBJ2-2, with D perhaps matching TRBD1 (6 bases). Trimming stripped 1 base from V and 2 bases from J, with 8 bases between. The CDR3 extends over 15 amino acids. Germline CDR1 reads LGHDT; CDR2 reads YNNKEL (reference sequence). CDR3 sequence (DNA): TGTGCCAGCAGCCAAGGGACAGACAACACCGGGGAGCTGTTTTTT. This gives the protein CASSQGTDNTGELFF.

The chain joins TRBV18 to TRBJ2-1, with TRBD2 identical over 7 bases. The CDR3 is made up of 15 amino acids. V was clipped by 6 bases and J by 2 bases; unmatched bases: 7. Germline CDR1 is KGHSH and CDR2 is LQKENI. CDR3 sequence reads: CASSPERDAYNEQFF. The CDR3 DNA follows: TGTGCCAGCTCTCCTGAGCGGGACGCCTACAATGAGCAGTTCTTC. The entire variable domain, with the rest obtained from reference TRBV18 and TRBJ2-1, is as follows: NAGVMQNPRHLVRRRGQEARLRCSPMKGHSHVYWYRQLPEEGLKFMVYLQKENIIDESGMPKERFSAEFPKEGPSILRIQQVVRGDSAAYFCASSPERDAYNEQFFGPGTRLTVL.

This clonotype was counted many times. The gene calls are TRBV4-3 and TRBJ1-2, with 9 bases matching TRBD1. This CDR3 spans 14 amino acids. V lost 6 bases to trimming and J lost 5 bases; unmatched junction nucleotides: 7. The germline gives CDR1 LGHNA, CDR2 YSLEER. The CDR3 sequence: CASSPGTGSYGYTF. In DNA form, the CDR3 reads TGCGCCAGCAGTCCCGGGACAGGGTCTTATGGCTACACCTTC.

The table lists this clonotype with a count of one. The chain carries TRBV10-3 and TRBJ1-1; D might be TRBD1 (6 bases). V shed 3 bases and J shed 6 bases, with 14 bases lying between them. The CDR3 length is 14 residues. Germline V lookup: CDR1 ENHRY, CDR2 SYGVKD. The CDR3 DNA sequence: TGTGCCATCAGTGATAGGGGGGTTCGCGCTGAAGCTTTCTTT. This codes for CAISDRGVRAEAFF.

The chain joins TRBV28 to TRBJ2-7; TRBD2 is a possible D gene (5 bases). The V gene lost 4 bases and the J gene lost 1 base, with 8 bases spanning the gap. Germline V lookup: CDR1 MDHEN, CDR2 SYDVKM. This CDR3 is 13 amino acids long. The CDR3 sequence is CASSWTGSYEQYF. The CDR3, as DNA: TGTGCCAGCAGTTGGACGGGATCCTACGAGCAGTACTTC.